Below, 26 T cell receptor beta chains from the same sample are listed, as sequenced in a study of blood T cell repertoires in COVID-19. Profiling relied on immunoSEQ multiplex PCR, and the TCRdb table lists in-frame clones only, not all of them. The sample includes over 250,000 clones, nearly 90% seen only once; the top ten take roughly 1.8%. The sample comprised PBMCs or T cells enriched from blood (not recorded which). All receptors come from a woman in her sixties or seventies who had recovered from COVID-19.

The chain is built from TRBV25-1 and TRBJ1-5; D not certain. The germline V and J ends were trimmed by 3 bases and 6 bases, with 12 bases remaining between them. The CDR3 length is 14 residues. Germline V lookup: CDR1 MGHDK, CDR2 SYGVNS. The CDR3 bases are TGTGCCAGCAGTGACCCCGGGAAGAGTCAGCCCCAGCATTTT. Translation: CASSDPGKSQPQHF.

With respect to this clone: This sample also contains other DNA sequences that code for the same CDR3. The chain's CDR3 is CASRPGTSNTEAFF. The CDR3 DNA reads as TGTGCCAGCAGACCAGGGACATCTAACACTGAAGCTTTCTTT. This chain connects TRBV14 to TRBJ1-1, with D possibly TRBD1 on 6 matching bases. The germline V gene has CDR1 SGHDN and CDR2 FVKESK. The CDR3 covers 14 residues. V lost 6 bases and J lost 2, with 13 bases in between.

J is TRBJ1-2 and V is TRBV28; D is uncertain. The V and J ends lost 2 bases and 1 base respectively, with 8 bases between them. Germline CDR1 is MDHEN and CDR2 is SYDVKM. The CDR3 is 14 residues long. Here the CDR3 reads CASSLAEVNYGYTF. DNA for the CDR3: TGTGCCAGCAGTTTAGCAGAGGTTAACTATGGCTACACCTTC.

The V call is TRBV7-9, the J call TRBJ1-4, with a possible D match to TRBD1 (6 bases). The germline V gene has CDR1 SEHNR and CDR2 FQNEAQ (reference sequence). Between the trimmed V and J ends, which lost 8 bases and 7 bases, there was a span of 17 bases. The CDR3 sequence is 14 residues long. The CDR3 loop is CASARRVDSEKLFF. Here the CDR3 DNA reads TGTGCCAGCGCCCGAAGGGTGGACAGTGAAAAACTGTTTTTT.

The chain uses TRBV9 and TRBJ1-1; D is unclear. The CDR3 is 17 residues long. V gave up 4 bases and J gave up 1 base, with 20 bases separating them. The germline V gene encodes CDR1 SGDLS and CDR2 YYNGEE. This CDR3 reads CASSLLLENGGNTEAFF. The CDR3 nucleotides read TGTGCCAGCAGCCTCCTTCTTGAGAACGGAGGGAACACTGAAGCTTTCTTT. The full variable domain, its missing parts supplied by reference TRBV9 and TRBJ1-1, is DSGVTQTPKHLITATGQRVTLRCSPRSGDLSVYWYQQSLDQGLQFLIQYYNGEERAKGNILERFSAQQFPDLHSELNLSSLELGDSALYFCASSLLLENGGNTEAFFGQGTRLTVV.

CDR3 in amino acids: CSVVGGSTQYF. The CDR3 region has the DNA TGCAGCGTTGTCGGGGGAAGTACGCAGTATTTT. The chain has TRBV29-1 and TRBJ2-3; a possible D gene is TRBD2 (6 bases). The V end lost 4 bases, the J end lost 8 bases, and 10 bases lay between the germline ends. Germline CDR1 reads SQVTM; CDR2 reads ANQGSEA. There are 11 residues in the CDR3.

CDR3 coding DNA: TGTGCCAGCAGCCGACTAGCGGAGTCCTACAATGAGCAGTTCTTC. Translating it yields CASSRLAESYNEQFF. This chain joins TRBV5-4 and TRBJ2-1; 9 bases line up with TRBD2. Per germline, CDR1 SGHNT and CDR2 YYREEE (reference sequence). Losses at the gene ends were 4 bases for V and 1 base for J; bases not matched to a gene: 3. CDR3 length: 15 amino acids.

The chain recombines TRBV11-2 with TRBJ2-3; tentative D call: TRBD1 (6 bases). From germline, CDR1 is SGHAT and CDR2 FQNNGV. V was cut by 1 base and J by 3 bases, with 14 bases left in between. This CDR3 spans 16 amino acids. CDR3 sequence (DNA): TGTGCCAGCAGCTTAGTAGTGACAGGCGGAACAGATACGCAGTATTTT. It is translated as CASSLVVTGGTDTQYF. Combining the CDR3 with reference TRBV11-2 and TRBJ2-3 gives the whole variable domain EAGVAQSPRYKIIEKRQSVAFWCNPISGHATLYWYQQILGQGPKLLIQFQNNGVVDDSQLPKDRFSAERLKGVDSTLKIQPAKLEDSAVYLCASSLVVTGGTDTQYFGPGTRLTVL.

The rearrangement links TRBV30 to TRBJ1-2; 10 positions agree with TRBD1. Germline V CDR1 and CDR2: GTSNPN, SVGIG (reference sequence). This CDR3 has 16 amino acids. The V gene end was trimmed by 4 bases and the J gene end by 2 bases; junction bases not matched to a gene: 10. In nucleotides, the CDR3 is TGTGCCTGGACCACGGAGACAGGGGGCCTCAACTATGGCTACACCTTC. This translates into CAWTTETGGLNYGYTF.

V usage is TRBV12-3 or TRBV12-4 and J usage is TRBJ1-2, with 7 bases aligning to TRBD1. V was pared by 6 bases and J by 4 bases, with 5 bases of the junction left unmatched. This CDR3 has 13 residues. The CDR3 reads CASRSTGSYGYTF. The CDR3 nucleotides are TGTGCCAGCAGGTCGACAGGGAGCTATGGCTACACCTTC.

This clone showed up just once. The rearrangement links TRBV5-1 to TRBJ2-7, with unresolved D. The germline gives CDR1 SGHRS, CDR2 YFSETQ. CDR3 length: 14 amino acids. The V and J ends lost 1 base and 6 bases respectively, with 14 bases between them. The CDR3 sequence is CASSLSAPPGEQYF. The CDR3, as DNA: TGCGCCAGCAGCTTGTCCGCCCCACCGGGCGAGCAGTACTTC.

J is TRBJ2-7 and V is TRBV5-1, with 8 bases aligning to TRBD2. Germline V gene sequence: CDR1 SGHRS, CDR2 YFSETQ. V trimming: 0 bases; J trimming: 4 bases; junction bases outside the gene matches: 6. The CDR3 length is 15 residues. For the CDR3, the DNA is TGCGCCAGCAGCTTGGAAACGGGAGGGCCGTACGAGCAGTACTTC. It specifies CASSLETGGPYEQYF.

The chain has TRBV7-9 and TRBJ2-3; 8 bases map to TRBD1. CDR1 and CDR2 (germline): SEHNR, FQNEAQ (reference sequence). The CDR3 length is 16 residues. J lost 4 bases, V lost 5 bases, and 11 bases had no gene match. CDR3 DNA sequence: TGTGCCAGCAGCCTACGACAGGGGAGTGGCGCAGATACGCAGTATTTT. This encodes CASSLRQGSGADTQYF.

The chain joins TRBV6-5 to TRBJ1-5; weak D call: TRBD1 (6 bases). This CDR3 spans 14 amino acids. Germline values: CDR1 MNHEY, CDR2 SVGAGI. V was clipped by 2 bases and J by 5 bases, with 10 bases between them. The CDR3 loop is CASSYGQGYQPQHF. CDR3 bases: TGTGCCAGCAGTTACGGGCAGGGGTATCAGCCCCAGCATTTT.

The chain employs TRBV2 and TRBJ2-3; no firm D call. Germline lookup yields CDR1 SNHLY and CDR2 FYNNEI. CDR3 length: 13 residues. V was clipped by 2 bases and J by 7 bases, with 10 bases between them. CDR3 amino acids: CASSESLTNTQYF. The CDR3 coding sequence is TGTGCCAGCAGTGAATCACTAACTAATACGCAGTATTTT.

As DNA, the CDR3 is TGTGCCAGTAGGGGCCCTGCCAGCTCTGGAAACACCATATATTTT. Translating it yields CASRGPASSGNTIYF. This chain links TRBV19 with TRBJ1-3; no clear D. Per the germline V gene, CDR1 is LNHDA and CDR2 is SQIVND (reference sequence). The CDR3 covers 15 residues. V lost 6 bases to trimming and J lost 0 bases, with 12 bases between them.

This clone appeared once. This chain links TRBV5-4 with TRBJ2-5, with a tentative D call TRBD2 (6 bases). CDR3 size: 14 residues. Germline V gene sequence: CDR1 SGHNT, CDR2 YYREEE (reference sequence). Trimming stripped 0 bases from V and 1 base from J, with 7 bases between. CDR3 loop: CASSLVGGQETQYF. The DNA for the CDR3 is TGTGCCAGCAGCTTGGTGGGGGGCCAAGAGACCCAGTACTTC. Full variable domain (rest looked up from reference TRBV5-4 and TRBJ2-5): ETGVTQSPTHLIKTRGQQVTLRCSSQSGHNTVSWYQQALGQGPQFIFQYYREEENGRGNFPPRFSGLQFPNYSSELNVNALELDDSALYLCASSLVGGQETQYFGPGTRLLVL.

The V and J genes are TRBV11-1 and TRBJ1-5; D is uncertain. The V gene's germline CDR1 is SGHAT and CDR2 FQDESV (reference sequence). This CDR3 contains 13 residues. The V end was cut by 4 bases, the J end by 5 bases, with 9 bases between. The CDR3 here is CASSSDLDQPQHF. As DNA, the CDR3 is TGTGCCAGCAGCTCAGACTTAGATCAGCCCCAGCATTTT.

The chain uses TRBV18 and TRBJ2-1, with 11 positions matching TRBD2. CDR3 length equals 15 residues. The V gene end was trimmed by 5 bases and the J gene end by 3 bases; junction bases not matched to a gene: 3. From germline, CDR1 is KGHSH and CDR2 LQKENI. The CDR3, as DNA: TGTGCCAGCTCATCCGGGACTAGCGGCTACAATGAGCAGTTCTTC. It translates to CASSSGTSGYNEQFF.

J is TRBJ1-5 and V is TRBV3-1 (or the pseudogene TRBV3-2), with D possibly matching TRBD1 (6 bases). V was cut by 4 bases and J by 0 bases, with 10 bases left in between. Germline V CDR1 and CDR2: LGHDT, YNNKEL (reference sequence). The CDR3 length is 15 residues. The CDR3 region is CASSPYRDSNQPQHF. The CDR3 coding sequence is TGTGCCAGCAGCCCCTACAGGGATAGCAATCAGCCCCAGCATTTT.

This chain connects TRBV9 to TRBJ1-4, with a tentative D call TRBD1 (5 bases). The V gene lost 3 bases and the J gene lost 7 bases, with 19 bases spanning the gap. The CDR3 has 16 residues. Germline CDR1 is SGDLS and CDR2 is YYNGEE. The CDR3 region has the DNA TGTGCCAGCAGCGCCTACAAGAGGAGTCAGGGTGAAAAACTGTTTTTT. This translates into CASSAYKRSQGEKLFF. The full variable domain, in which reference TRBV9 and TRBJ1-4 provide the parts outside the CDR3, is DSGVTQTPKHLITATGQRVTLRCSPRSGDLSVYWYQQSLDQGLQFLIQYYNGEERAKGNILERFSAQQFPDLHSELNLSSLELGDSALYFCASSAYKRSQGEKLFFGSGTQLSVL.

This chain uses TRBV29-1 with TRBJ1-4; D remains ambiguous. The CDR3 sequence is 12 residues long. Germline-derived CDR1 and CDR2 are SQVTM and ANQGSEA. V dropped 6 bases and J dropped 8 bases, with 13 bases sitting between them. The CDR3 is CSVRRDGEKLFF. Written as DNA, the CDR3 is TGCAGCGTGAGGCGCGACGGAGAAAAACTGTTTTTT.

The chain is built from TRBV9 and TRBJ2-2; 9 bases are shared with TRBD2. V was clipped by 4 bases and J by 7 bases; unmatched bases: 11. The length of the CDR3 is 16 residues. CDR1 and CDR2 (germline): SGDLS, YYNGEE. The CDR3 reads CASSFSGSSLSGELFF. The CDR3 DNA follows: TGTGCCAGCAGCTTTAGCGGGAGTTCTTTAAGCGGGGAGCTGTTTTTT. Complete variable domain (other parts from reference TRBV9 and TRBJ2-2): DSGVTQTPKHLITATGQRVTLRCSPRSGDLSVYWYQQSLDQGLQFLIQYYNGEERAKGNILERFSAQQFPDLHSELNLSSLELGDSALYFCASSFSGSSLSGELFFGEGSRLTVL.

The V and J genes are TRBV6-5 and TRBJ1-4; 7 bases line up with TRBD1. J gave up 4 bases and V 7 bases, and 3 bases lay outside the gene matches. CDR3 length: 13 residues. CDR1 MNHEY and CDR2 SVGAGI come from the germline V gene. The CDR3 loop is CASTGQLNEKLFF. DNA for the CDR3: TGTGCCAGCACGGGACAGCTTAATGAAAAACTGTTTTTT.

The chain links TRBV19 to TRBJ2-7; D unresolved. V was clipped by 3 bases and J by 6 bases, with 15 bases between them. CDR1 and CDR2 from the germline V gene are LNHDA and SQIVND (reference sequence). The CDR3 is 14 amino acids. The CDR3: CASSISSPSSEQYF. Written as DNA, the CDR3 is TGTGCCAGTAGTATTTCGAGCCCCTCGAGCGAGCAGTACTTC. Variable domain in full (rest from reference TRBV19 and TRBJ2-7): DGGITQSPKYLFRKEGQNVTLSCEQNLNHDAMYWYRQDPGQGLRLIYYSQIVNDFQKGDIAEGYSVSREKKESFPLTVTSAQKNPTAFYLCASSISSPSSEQYFGPGTRLTVT.

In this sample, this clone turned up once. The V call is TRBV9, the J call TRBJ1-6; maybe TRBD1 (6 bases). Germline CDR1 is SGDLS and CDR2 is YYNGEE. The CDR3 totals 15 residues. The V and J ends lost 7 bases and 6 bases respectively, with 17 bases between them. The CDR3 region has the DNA TGTGCCAGCGGTCCGGGGGGCGTTCCTAATTCACCCCTCCACTTT. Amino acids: CASGPGGVPNSPLHF.